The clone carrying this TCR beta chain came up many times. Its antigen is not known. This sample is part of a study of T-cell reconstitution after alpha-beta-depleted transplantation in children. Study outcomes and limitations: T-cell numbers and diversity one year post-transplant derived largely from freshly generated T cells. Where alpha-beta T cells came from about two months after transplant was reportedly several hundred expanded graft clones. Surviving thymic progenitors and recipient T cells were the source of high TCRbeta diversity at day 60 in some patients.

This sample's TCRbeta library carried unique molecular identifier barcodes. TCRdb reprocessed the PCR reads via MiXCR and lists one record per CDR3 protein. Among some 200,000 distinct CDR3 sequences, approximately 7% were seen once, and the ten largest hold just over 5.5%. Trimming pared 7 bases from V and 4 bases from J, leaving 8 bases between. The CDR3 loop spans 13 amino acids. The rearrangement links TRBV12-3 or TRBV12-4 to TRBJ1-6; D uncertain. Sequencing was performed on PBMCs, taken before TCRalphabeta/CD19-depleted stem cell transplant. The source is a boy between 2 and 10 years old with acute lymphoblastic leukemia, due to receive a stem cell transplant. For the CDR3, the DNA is TGTGCCAGCATTAAAACATATAATTCACCCCTCCACTTT. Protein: CASIKTYNSPLHF.